Shown below are 25 T cell receptor beta chains from a single sample sequenced in a study of shared clonotypes between healthy human individuals. Clones were sequenced by immunoSEQ multiplex PCR, and TCRdb holds only the in-frame ones, with some missing. The repertoire holds some 630,000 clones, with roughly 96% as singletons. The naive CD8 fraction comprised CD45RO-negative cells positively selected for CCR7 and excluded terminally differentiated effector memory CD45RA+ cells. Sequenced sample: naive CD8+ T cells sorted from blood. These receptors came from a young woman in good health.

Only a few counts were recorded for this clone. The rearrangement joins TRBV5-4 to TRBJ1-1; unclear D gene. Looked up from germline, CDR1 is SGHNT and CDR2 is YYREEE (reference sequence). This CDR3 region has 14 residues. Trimming stripped 2 bases from V and 2 bases from J, with 10 bases between. CDR3 sequence: CASSFRVANTEAFF. The CDR3 coding sequence is TGTGCCAGCAGCTTTAGAGTGGCCAACACTGAAGCTTTCTTT.

The gene calls are TRBV27 and TRBJ1-1; TRBD1 matches at 10 bases. The CDR3 consists of 13 residues. Losses at the gene ends were 3 bases for V and 10 bases for J; bases not matched to a gene: 5. Germline CDR1 MNHEY, CDR2 SMNVEV (reference sequence). CDR3 coding DNA: TGTGCCAGCAGTTTTTCGACAGGGGGCCTAGCTTTCTTT. Translation gives CASSFSTGGLAFF.

The chain links TRBV15 to TRBJ2-3, with TRBD2 matching 10 bases. V trimming: 3 bases; J trimming: 5 bases; junction bases outside the gene matches: 8. The CDR3 has 16 residues. The germline gives CDR1 LNHNV, CDR2 YYDKDF (reference sequence). The CDR3 is CATSSALAGELDTQYF. The CDR3 region has the DNA TGTGCCACCAGCAGTGCCCTAGCGGGAGAGCTAGATACGCAGTATTTT.

V and J are TRBV27 and TRBJ2-7, with 8 nucleotides matching TRBD1. The germline CDR1 and CDR2 sequences are MNHEY and SMNVEV (reference sequence). With V trimmed by 7 bases and J by 4 bases, 15 bases remained unmatched. The CDR3 contains 16 residues. The CDR3 nucleotides read TGTGCCAGCACCCTTCTTACAGGGCAGGGGGCGTACGAGCAGTACTTC. Its protein product is CASTLLTGQGAYEQYF.

The V call is TRBV27, the J call TRBJ1-2; D remains ambiguous. Per the germline V gene, CDR1 is MNHEY and CDR2 is SMNVEV (reference sequence). V dropped 6 bases and J dropped 1 base, with 21 bases sitting between them. The CDR3 is made up of 17 amino acids. CDR3 bases: TGTGCCAGCAGCCGGCTCTACACGTTTATGGATAACTATGGCTACACCTTC. Translated, it gives CASSRLYTFMDNYGYTF.

The chain carries TRBV2 and TRBJ1-2; D is uncertain. Germline V gives CDR1 SNHLY, CDR2 FYNNEI. V was pared by 4 bases and J by 4 bases, with 13 bases between. This CDR3 comprises 14 residues. CDR3 nucleotide sequence: TGTGCCAGCAGTGGTCCGGGAACCTCCTATGGCTACACCTTC. Translated, it gives CASSGPGTSYGYTF.

The chain carries TRBV5-1 and TRBJ2-7; 7 nucleotides align to TRBD2. CDR1 SGHRS and CDR2 YFSETQ come from the germline V gene. The V segment lost 0 bases and the J segment 0 bases; nucleotides outside the gene matches: 9. The CDR3 length is 17 residues. The CDR3 sequence: CASSLATGASGSYEQYF. DNA of the CDR3: TGCGCCAGCAGCTTGGCCACTGGAGCTAGCGGCTCCTACGAGCAGTACTTC.

The chain is built from TRBV11-2 and TRBJ2-2; maybe TRBD2 (5 bases). V lost 4 bases and J lost 5, with 20 bases in between. The CDR3 has 17 residues. From germline, CDR1 is SGHAT and CDR2 FQNNGV. Written as DNA, the CDR3 is TGTGCCAGCAGCTCCCCCTTTGGGGAGATGGGAACCGGGGAGCTGTTTTTT. Translated: CASSSPFGEMGTGELFF.

CDR3: CASSEMGSGSYEQFF. CDR3 DNA: TGTGCCAGCAGTGAAATGGGTAGCGGGAGCTATGAGCAGTTCTTC. The V and J genes are TRBV25-1 and TRBJ2-1; 9 bases fit TRBD2. Looked up from germline, CDR1 is MGHDK and CDR2 is SYGVNS. This CDR3 comprises 15 residues. With 2 bases clipped from V and 8 bases from J, the junction kept 7 bases outside the gene matches.

J is TRBJ1-1 and V is TRBV10-3; D is unclear. Germline V gene data show CDR1 as ENHRY and CDR2 as SYGVKD. The CDR3 is 10 amino acids. Trimming removed 11 bases at V and 1 base at J, with 5 bases between. The CDR3 nucleotides read TGTGCCGACACGAACACTGAAGCTTTCTTT. Translated, it gives CADTNTEAFF.

This sequence joins TRBV7-3 and TRBJ2-1, with 8 bases matching TRBD1. The CDR3 runs 15 residues. V dropped 8 bases and J dropped 6; count of bases not matched to a gene: 12. CDR1 and CDR2 from the germline V gene are SGHTA and FQGTGA. The CDR3 spells CASGDPGQDPNEQFF. CDR3 in DNA: TGTGCCAGCGGAGATCCGGGACAGGACCCCAATGAGCAGTTCTTC.

The chain uses TRBV5-4 and TRBJ1-2; D unclear. Germline CDR1 and CDR2: SGHNT and YYREEE (reference sequence). The CDR3 is 12 amino acids. Trimming took off 4 bases at V and 4 bases at J, with 8 bases between the two ends. The CDR3 loop is CASSPEGYGYTF. CDR3 nucleotide sequence: TGTGCCAGCAGCCCGGAGGGCTATGGCTACACCTTC. Complete variable domain (other parts from reference TRBV5-4 and TRBJ1-2): ETGVTQSPTHLIKTRGQQVTLRCSSQSGHNTVSWYQQALGQGPQFIFQYYREEENGRGNFPPRFSGLQFPNYSSELNVNALELDDSALYLCASSPEGYGYTFGSGTRLTVV.

The V gene is TRBV28, the J gene TRBJ2-1; TRBD1 agrees at 9 bases. CDR3 length: 15 residues. V shed 6 bases and J 5 bases; nucleotides not matched to a gene: 8. Germline values: CDR1 MDHEN, CDR2 SYDVKM. CDR3 bases: TGTGCCAGCAGCCTTCTCGGACAGGGGCACAATGAGCAGTTCTTC. Translated: CASSLLGQGHNEQFF.

CDR3 bases: TGTGCCAGTAGTACCGGGACAGTCTACGAGCAGTACTTC. Its protein product is CASSTGTVYEQYF. This sequence joins TRBV19 and TRBJ2-7, with 7 bases aligning to TRBD1. Germline CDR1 reads LNHDA; CDR2 reads SQIVND (reference sequence). V lost 4 bases and J lost 3; bases outside the gene matches: 3. The CDR3 loop spans 13 amino acids. The full variable domain, completed using reference TRBV19 and TRBJ2-7, is DGGITQSPKYLFRKEGQNVTLSCEQNLNHDAMYWYRQDPGQGLRLIYYSQIVNDFQKGDIAEGYSVSREKKESFPLTVTSAQKNPTAFYLCASSTGTVYEQYFGPGTRLTVT.

This rearrangement joins TRBV9 to TRBJ2-7, with a possible D match to TRBD2 (6 bases). V gave up 4 bases and J gave up 2 bases, with 16 bases separating them. The CDR3 runs to 15 residues. Germline V gene lookup returns CDR1 SGDLS and CDR2 YYNGEE. Here the CDR3 reads CASSPEGSNPYEQYF. The CDR3 bases are TGTGCCAGCAGCCCGGAGGGCAGCAATCCCTACGAGCAGTACTTC. Using reference TRBV9 and TRBJ2-7 for the parts outside the CDR3, the full variable domain is DSGVTQTPKHLITATGQRVTLRCSPRSGDLSVYWYQQSLDQGLQFLIQYYNGEERAKGNILERFSAQQFPDLHSELNLSSLELGDSALYFCASSPEGSNPYEQYFGPGTRLTVT.

The chain is built from TRBV27 and TRBJ2-7, with a tentative D call TRBD2 (6 bases). The CDR3 totals 16 residues. Germline-derived CDR1 and CDR2 are MNHEY and SMNVEV (reference sequence). V was pared by 0 bases and J by 3 bases, with 15 bases between. Here the CDR3 DNA reads TGTGCCAGCAGTTTATCTTATGGGACTGAACTCTACGAGCAGTACTTC. Encoded protein: CASSLSYGTELYEQYF.

The chain couples TRBV7-9 to TRBJ2-7, with D tentatively TRBD1 (5 bases). V dropped 1 base and J dropped 6 bases, with 10 bases sitting between them. Germline V CDR1 and CDR2: SEHNR, FQNEAQ (reference sequence). The CDR3 runs 13 residues. DNA of the CDR3: TGTGCCAGCAGCTTAGGGGCAGGGTTCGAGCAGTACTTC. Its protein product is CASSLGAGFEQYF. The variable domain in full, completed from reference TRBV7-9 and TRBJ2-7, reads DTGVSQNPRHKITKRGQNVTFRCDPISEHNRLYWYRQTLGQGPEFLTYFQNEAQLEKSRLLSDRFSAERPKGSFSTLEIQRTEQGDSAMYLCASSLGAGFEQYFGPGTRLTVT.

J is TRBJ2-1 and V is TRBV19, with 8 nucleotides matching TRBD2. CDR3 length: 16 amino acids. Looked up from germline, CDR1 is LNHDA and CDR2 is SQIVND (reference sequence). V lost 0 bases and J lost 4; bases outside the gene matches: 5. CDR3 region: CASSIDYSGEYNEQFF. The CDR3, as DNA: TGTGCCAGTAGTATAGATTATAGCGGGGAGTACAATGAGCAGTTCTTC.

The chain combines TRBV30 with TRBJ2-1; D may be TRBD1 (5 bases). CDR1 GTSNPN and CDR2 SVGIG come from the germline V gene (reference sequence). Trimming pared 5 bases from V and 0 bases from J, leaving 8 bases between. CDR3 length: 13 amino acids. This CDR3 is CAWGRGSYNEQFF. CDR3 nucleotide sequence: TGTGCCTGGGGAAGGGGCTCCTACAATGAGCAGTTCTTC.

CDR3 in amino acids: CASSGEEQETQYF. DNA of the CDR3: TGTGCCAGCAGTGGCGAGGAACAAGAGACCCAGTACTTC. This chain uses TRBV27 with TRBJ2-5; D is unclear. V was pared by 5 bases and J by 2 bases, with 9 bases between. Germline CDR1 reads MNHEY; CDR2 reads SMNVEV (reference sequence). The CDR3 has 13 amino acids.

The genes are TRBV6-6 and TRBJ1-1; a weak D match, TRBD1 (5 bases). Germline V gene lookup returns CDR1 MNHNY and CDR2 SVGAGI (reference sequence). Trimming took off 2 bases at V and 1 base at J, with 11 bases between the two ends. The CDR3 length is 15 residues. The CDR3 DNA follows: TGTGCCAGCAGTTACGGGGGGGACTGGAACACTGAAGCTTTCTTT. As protein: CASSYGGDWNTEAFF.

J is TRBJ2-3 and V is TRBV7-9; 7 nucleotides align to TRBD2. With V trimmed by 3 bases and J by 2 bases, 5 bases remained unmatched. This CDR3 comprises 15 residues. Germline CDR1 is SEHNR and CDR2 is FQNEAQ (reference sequence). The CDR3 spells CASSLTAGLTDTQYF. CDR3 DNA sequence: TGTGCCAGCAGCTTGACAGCGGGACTCACAGATACGCAGTATTTT.

The chain is built from TRBV10-3 and TRBJ2-7, with TRBD2 matching over 8 bases. Germline V gives CDR1 ENHRY, CDR2 SYGVKD. The CDR3 consists of 16 residues. J gave up 0 bases and V 3 bases, and 7 bases lay outside the gene matches. CDR3 sequence (DNA): TGTGCCATCAGTGATGAGCTGGCGGGAGGCTCCTACGAGCAGTACTTC. This translates into CAISDELAGGSYEQYF.

The chain links TRBV29-1 to TRBJ1-1; no definite D call. Germline V CDR1 and CDR2: SQVTM, ANQGSEA. The V gene lost 5 bases and the J gene lost 4 bases, with 17 bases spanning the gap. The CDR3 is 14 amino acids. The CDR3 sequence is CSVSFGSQTTEAFF. CDR3 sequence (DNA): TGCAGCGTTAGTTTCGGTTCGCAGACCACTGAAGCTTTCTTT. The whole variable domain, remainder taken from reference TRBV29-1 and TRBJ1-1, is SAVISQKPSRDICQRGTSLTIQCQVDSQVTMMFWYRQQPGQSLTLIATANQGSEATYESGFVIDKFPISRPNLTFSTLTVSNMSPEDSSIYLCSVSFGSQTTEAFFGQGTRLTVV.

The chain uses TRBV27 and TRBJ2-1; D not resolved. Germline V CDR1 and CDR2: MNHEY, SMNVEV (reference sequence). V lost 2 bases and J 3 bases, leaving 11 bases between the germline ends. The CDR3 has 15 amino acids. The CDR3 DNA follows: TGTGCCAGCAGTTTAGGGGTCGGGCGCTACAATGAGCAGTTCTTC. Translated, it gives CASSLGVGRYNEQFF.